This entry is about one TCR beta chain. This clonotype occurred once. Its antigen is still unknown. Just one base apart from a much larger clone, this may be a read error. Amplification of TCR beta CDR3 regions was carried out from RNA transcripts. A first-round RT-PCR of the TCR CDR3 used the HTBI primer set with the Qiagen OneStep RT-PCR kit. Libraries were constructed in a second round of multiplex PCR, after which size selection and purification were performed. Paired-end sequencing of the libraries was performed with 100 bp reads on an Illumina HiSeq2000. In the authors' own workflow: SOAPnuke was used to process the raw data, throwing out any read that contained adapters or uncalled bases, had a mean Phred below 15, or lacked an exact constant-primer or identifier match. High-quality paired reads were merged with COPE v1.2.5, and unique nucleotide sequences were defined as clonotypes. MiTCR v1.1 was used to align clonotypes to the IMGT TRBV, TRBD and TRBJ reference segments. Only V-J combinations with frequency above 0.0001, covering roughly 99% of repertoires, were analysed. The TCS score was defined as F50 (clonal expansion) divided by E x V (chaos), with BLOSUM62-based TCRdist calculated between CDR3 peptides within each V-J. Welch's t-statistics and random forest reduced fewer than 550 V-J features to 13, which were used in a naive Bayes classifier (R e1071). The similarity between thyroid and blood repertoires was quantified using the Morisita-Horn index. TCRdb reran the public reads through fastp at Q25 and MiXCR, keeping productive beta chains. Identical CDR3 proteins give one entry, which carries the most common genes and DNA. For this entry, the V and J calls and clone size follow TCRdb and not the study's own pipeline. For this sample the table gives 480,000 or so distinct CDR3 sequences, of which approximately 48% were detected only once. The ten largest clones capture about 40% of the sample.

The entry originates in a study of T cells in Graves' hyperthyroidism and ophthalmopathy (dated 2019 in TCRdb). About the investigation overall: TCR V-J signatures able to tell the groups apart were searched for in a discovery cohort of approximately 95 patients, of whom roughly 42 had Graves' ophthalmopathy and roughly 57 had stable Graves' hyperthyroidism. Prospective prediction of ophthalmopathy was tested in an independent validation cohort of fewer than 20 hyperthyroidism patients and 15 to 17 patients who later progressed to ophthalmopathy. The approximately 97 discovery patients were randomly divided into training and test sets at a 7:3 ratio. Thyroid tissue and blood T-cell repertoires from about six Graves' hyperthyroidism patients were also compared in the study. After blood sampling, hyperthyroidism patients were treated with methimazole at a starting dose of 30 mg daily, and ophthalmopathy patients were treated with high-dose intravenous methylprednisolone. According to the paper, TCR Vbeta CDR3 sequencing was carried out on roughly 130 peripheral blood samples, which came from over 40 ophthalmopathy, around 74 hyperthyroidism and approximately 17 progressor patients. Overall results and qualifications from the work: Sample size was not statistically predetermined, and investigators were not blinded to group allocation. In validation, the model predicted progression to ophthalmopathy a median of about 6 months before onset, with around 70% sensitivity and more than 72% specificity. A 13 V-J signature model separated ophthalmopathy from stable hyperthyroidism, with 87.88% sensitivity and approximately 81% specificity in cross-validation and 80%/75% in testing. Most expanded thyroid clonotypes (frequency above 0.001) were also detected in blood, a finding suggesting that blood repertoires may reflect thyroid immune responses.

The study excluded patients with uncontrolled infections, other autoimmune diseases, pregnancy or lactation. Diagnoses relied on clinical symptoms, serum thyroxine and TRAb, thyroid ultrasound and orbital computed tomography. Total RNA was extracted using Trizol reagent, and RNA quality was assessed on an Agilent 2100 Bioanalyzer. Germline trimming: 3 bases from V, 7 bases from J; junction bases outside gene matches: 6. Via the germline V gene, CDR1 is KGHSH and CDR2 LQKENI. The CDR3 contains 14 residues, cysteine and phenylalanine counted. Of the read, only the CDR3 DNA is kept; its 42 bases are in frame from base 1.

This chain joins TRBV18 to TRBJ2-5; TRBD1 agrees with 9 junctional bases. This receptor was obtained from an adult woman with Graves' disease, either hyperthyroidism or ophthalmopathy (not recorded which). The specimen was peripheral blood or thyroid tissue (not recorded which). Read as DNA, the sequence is TGTGCCAGCTCACCTTGGACAGGGGATGTGACCCAGTACTTC. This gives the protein CASSPWTGDVTQYF.